This T cell receptor (beta chain) was identified during a study of T cells in Graves' hyperthyroidism and ophthalmopathy. Findings and limits, study-wide: For ophthalmopathy, model prediction preceded onset by a median 6.5 months.

As for this clonotype: As yet, its antigen is unknown.

The V and J ends lost 7 bases and 7 bases, in that order; junction bases with no gene match: 6. The CDR3 totals 13 residues. Germline V gives CDR1 MNHNS, CDR2 SASEGT. Patients affected by ophthalmopathy presented a Clinical Activity Score of at least 3, a NOSPECS grade of at least 4, and disease duration below 3 months. Uncontrolled infection, other autoimmune disease, pregnancy or lactation excluded patients. The diagnoses drew upon clinical symptoms, serum thyroxine and TRAb, thyroid ultrasound and orbital computed tomography. The investigators amplified TCR beta CDR3 regions from RNA transcripts. During a first-round RT-PCR of the TCR CDR3, the HTBI primer set was used. TCRdb reprocessed the multiplex PCR reads via MiXCR and lists one record per CDR3 protein. The sample holds 490,000 or so distinct CDR3 sequences, about 20% seen once.

The receptor was isolated from a woman aged 65 to 85 with Graves' ophthalmopathy. The chain is built from TRBV6-1 and TRBJ2-1, with 8 bases matching TRBD1. Material: blood. Here the CDR3 DNA reads TGTGCCAGCACCGGGACAGGTCTTAATGAGCAGTTCTTC. The encoded protein is CASTGTGLNEQFF.